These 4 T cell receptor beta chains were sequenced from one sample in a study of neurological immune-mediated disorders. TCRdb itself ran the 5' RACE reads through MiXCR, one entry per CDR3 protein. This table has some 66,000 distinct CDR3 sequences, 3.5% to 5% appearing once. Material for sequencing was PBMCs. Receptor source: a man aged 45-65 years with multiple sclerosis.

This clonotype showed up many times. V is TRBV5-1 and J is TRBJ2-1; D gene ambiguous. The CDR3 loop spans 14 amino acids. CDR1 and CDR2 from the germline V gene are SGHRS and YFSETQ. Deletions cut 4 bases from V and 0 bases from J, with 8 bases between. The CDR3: CASSLQSSYNEQFF. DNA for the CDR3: TGCGCCAGCAGCCTTCAGAGCTCCTACAATGAGCAGTTCTTC.

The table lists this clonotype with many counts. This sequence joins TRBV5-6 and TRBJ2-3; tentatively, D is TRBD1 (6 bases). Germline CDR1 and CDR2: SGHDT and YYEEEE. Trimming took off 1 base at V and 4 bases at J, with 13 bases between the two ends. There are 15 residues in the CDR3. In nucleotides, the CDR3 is TGTGCCAGCAGCTTGAGGCAGGGGTGGGCAGATACGCAGTATTTT. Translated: CASSLRQGWADTQYF. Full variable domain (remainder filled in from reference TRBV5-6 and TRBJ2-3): DAGVTQSPTHLIKTRGQQVTLRCSPKSGHDTVSWYQQALGQGPQFIFQYYEEEERQRGNFPDRFSGHQFPNYSSELNVNALLLGDSALYLCASSLRQGWADTQYFGPGTRLTVL.

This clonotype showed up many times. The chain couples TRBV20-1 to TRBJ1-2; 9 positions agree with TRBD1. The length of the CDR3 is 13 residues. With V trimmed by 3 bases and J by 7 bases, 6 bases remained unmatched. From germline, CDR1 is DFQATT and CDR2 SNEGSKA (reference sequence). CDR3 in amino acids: CSARDDRGFGYTF. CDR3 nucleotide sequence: TGCAGTGCTAGGGACGACAGGGGGTTTGGCTACACCTTC.

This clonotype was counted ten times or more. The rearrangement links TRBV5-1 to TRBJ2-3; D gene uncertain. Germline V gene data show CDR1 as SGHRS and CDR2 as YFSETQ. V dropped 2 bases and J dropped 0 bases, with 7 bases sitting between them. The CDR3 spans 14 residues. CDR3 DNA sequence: TGCGCCAGCAGCTTAGATTCTAGCACAGATACGCAGTATTTT. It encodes CASSLDSSTDTQYF.